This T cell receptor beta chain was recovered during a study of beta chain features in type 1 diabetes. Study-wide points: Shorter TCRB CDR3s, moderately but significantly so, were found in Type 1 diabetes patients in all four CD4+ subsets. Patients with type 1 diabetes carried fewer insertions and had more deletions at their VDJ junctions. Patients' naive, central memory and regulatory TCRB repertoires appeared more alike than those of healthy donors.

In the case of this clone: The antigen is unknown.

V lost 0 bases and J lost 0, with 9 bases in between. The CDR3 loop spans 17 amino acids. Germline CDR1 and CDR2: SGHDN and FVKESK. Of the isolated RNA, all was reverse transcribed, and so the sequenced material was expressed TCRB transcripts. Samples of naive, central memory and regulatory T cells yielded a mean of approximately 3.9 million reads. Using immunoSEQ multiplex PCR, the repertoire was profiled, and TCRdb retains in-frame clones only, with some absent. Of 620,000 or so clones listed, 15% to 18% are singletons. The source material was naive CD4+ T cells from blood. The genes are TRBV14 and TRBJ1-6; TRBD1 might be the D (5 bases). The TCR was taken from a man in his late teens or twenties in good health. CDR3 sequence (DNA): TGTGCCAGCAGCCAAGAGTGGGGGAGCTCCTATAATTCACCCCTCCACTTT. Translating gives CASSQEWGSSYNSPLHF.